The sequence of this T cell receptor beta chain was determined in a study of cytomegalovirus exposure and HLA in healthy donors (dated by TCRdb to about 2017). Context from the whole study: The roughly 670 repertoires of the first cohort and the approximately 110 validation repertoires were produced on the same platform, according to a later analysis. The study combined high-throughput TCR immunosequencing, statistical association of individual TCRs with disease status, and machine learning to predict cytomegalovirus infection status. The study aimed to test whether signatures of past pathogen exposure could be identified by cataloging public T cell receptors. A separate validation cohort of some 130 different subjects was used in addition to the roughly 720-subject first cohort. Points the paper makes about the study in general: In both the original and validation cohorts, the classifier was reported to diagnose cytomegalovirus status with high specificity and sensitivity. In the study, around 150 TCR beta chains were listed as associated with cytomegalovirus. The authors suggested that the approach could potentially be generalized to other disease states and immunological phenotypes. Across donors, most TCR sequences were observed very rarely, whereas some public TCRs were present in many individuals. Three of the identified cytomegalovirus-associated TCR beta chains were confirmed in vitro to be specific for cytomegalovirus antigens. In a later analysis, TCRs clustered in the first cohort were found to also tend to co-occur in the 100 to 150 validation repertoires, with 94% of cluster scores above 0. All 120 or so repertoires were used to score co-occurrence in the validation cohort in a later analysis, because that analysis had no HLA typing for the cohort.

Turning to this clone: Its target antigen remains unknown. Base qualities are not recorded, but no much larger clone differs from it by a single base.

Library preparation was by the immunoSEQ multiplex PCR assay. The paper's data handling went like this. A statistical classification framework was built for diagnosing cytomegalovirus status from the catalog of TCR beta chain sequences. TCRdb provides this immuneACCESS table in a form limited to in-frame rearrangements. Some clones are lacking; in checked studies, under half of them reflect an unresolved V gene, and why the rest are absent is not known. Clone size and the V and J calls come from that table; the DNA yielded D and trimming. Counted in this sample were approximately 170,000 clones; under 95% of them appeared once. More than 2.5% of the sample is held by the ten biggest clonotypes. The donors were included in the validation cohort of some 120 subjects, a group kept apart from the approximately 700-subject first cohort. Reading from cysteine to phenylalanine, the CDR3 counts 13 amino acids. Only CDR3 DNA remains: 39 bases, in frame from the first base. In the germline V gene, CDR1 corresponds to MNHEY and CDR2 to SVGAGI. The V and J ends are trimmed by 6 bases and 7 bases, leaving 12 bases between them.

Sequenced: PBMCs. The receptor chain draws on TRBV6-5 and TRBJ1-4, with TRBD1 tentatively as D gene (6 bases match). The receptor was derived from a woman between 18 and 30 years old in good health and CMV-seropositive. The CDR3 corresponds to CASSHRVGEKLFF. Read as DNA, the sequence is TGTGCCAGCAGCCACAGGGTTGGTGAAAAACTGTTTTTT.